This paragraph reports one T cell receptor beta chain. The CDR3 totals 14 residues. Germline V gene data show CDR1 as SGHRS and CDR2 as YFSETQ. The data stem from a study of T cells expressing NK-cell markers. TCRdb reworked the 5' RACE reads into one entry per CDR3 protein, no DNA. The table counts a few hundred thousand distinct CDR3 sequences; 1.4% to 1.5% lies in the top ten. The sequencing sample was made of blood T cells: a sorted CD56 or NKG2C T cell subset, CD4+ or CD8+ T cells, or bulk PBMC T cells (not recorded which). The TCR comes from a woman aged 50 to 60 in good health. V and J are TRBV5-1 and TRBJ1-4. The CDR3 spells CASSRGQLNEKLFF.